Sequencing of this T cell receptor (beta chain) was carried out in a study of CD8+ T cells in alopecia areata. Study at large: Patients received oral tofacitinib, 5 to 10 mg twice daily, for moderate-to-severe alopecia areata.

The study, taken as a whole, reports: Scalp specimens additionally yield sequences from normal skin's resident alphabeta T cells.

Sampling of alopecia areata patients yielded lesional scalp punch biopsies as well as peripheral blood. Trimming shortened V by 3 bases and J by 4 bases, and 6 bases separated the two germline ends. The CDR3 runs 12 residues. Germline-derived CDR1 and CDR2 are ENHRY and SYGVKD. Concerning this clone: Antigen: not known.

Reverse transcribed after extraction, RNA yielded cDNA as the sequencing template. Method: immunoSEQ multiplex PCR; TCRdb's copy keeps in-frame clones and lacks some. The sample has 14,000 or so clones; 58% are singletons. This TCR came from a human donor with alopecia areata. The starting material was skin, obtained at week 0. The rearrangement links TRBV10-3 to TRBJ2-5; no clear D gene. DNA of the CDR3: TGTGCCATCAGTGAAGGTGGAGAGACCCAGTACTTC. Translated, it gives CAISEGGETQYF.